This record covers a single T cell receptor (beta chain). This specimen comes from a study of blood T cell repertoires in COVID-19. CDR3 length: 15 amino acids. In germline, CDR1 is MNHEY, CDR2 SVGAGI. V was pared by 6 bases and J by 1 base, with 3 bases of the junction left unmatched. Profiled with immunoSEQ multiplex PCR; TCRdb holds only in-frame clones, not every one. The table lists fewer than 150,000 clones, approximately 85% of them singletons. This chain links TRBV6-5 with TRBJ2-3; 11 nucleotides agree with TRBD2. Material for sequencing was peripheral blood. This receptor was obtained from a human donor in a cohort sampled during active COVID-19. The CDR3 spells CASRLAGGGTDTQYF. The CDR3 DNA reads TGTGCCAGCAGATTAGCGGGGGGGGGCACAGATACGCAGTATTTT.